What follows is one T cell receptor (beta chain) and its context. Its antigen remains unidentified. These data are taken from a study of post-analysis software for immune sequencing data. Study-wide background: The disease courses spanned relapsing-remitting, secondary progressive and progressive-relapsing forms of multiple sclerosis.

General observations from the study: Compared with controls, patients showed significantly lower normalized Chao1 diversity. F-measure co-clustering was strong for batch-matched samples.

Built from TCR beta cDNA, the libraries had unique molecular identifiers in them. Input amounts of roughly 0.9 to 10 million T cells were used. These gave around 500,000 cDNA molecules, so each molecule approximated one T cell. TCRdb fed the PCR reads into MiXCR, producing one record per CDR3 protein. The profile shows hundreds of thousands of distinct CDR3 sequences, 25% to 30% of them singletons. Sequenced input: blood. The sequence was collected from a girl under 18 with multiple sclerosis.

The CDR3 loop reads CSVEVGLAGDEQYF. Here the CDR3 DNA reads TGCAGCGTTGAAGTCGGGCTAGCGGGAGACGAGCAGTACTTC. V usage is TRBV29-1 and J usage is TRBJ2-7; TRBD2 matches 10 bases. Trimming took 1 base from V and 5 from J; bases not matched to a gene: 5. Germline CDR1 reads SQVTM; CDR2 reads ANQGSEA. The CDR3 is 14 residues long.